These 25 T cell receptor beta chains share one sample of origin, sequenced in a study of blood T cell repertoires in COVID-19. Data came from immunoSEQ multiplex PCR; TCRdb stores just in-frame clones and leaves some out. The sample yields roughly 380,000 clones, 89% seen once. Sample: peripheral blood. The receptors were gathered from a woman aged 40 to 50 with COVID-19, enrolled during active disease.

The sample holds one count of this clone. This chain joins TRBV20-1 and TRBJ1-2; possibly TRBD1 for D (6 bases). This CDR3 has 19 amino acids. Germline assignment: CDR1 DFQATT and CDR2 SNEGSKA (reference sequence). Trimming removed 3 bases from V and 5 bases from J, with 31 bases in between. The CDR3: CSASWLIVRITGRWYGYTF. CDR3 in DNA: TGCAGTGCTAGTTGGCTGATCGTCCGGATTACAGGGCGTTGGTATGGCTACACCTTC.

V and J are TRBV23-1 and TRBJ1-5; 10 bases match TRBD1. TRBV23-1 is placed among ORFs of uncertain function. The CDR3 spans 18 residues. After removal of 8 bases from V and 4 bases from J, the junction contained 17 bases not matched to a gene. CDR3 residues: CASLGGVLGTGANQPQHF. CDR3 DNA: TGCGCCAGCCTCGGGGGGGTACTAGGGACAGGGGCGAATCAGCCCCAGCATTTT.

The chain joins TRBV3-1 (or the pseudogene TRBV3-2) to TRBJ1-4; 7 nucleotides match TRBD1. Per germline, CDR1 LGHDT and CDR2 YNNKEL (reference sequence). V shed 5 bases, J shed 7 bases, and the junction held 7 bases outside the gene matches. The length of the CDR3 is 14 residues. The DNA for the CDR3 is TGTGCCAGCAGCAACAGGGGAATGAGTGAAAAACTGTTTTTT. Translating gives CASSNRGMSEKLFF.

The chain has TRBV6-5 and TRBJ2-1; 11 nucleotides align to TRBD1. V shed 7 bases, J shed 8 bases, and the junction held 7 bases outside the gene matches. Germline-derived CDR1 and CDR2 are MNHEY and SVGAGI. This CDR3 region has 14 residues. The CDR3 loop is CASNLDRGPDEQFF. The CDR3 DNA sequence: TGTGCCAGCAACTTGGACAGGGGGCCAGATGAGCAGTTCTTC.

The chain employs TRBV4-3 and TRBJ2-2, with D tentatively TRBD2 (6 bases). CDR1 and CDR2 from the germline V gene are LGHNA and YSLEER. The CDR3 runs to 15 residues. The ends were cut back, 0 bases at V and 5 bases at J, with 10 bases in the middle. The CDR3 here is CASSQDGGRTGELFF. DNA for the CDR3: TGCGCCAGCAGCCAAGACGGGGGAAGGACCGGGGAGCTGTTTTTT.

This clone was counted a few times. The chain recombines TRBV4-3 with TRBJ1-2, with a possible D match to TRBD1 (5 bases). The CDR3 consists of 16 residues. The V gene's germline CDR1 is LGHNA and CDR2 YSLEER. Trimming shortened V by 0 bases and J by 3 bases, and 14 bases separated the two germline ends. The CDR3 protein is CASSQESGVGYYGYTF. As DNA, the CDR3 is TGCGCCAGCAGCCAAGAATCGGGGGTGGGGTACTATGGCTACACCTTC.

The genes are TRBV28 and TRBJ1-6, with 7 positions matching TRBD1. The CDR3 has 20 residues. V gave up 10 bases and J gave up 0 bases; unmatched junction bases: 21. CDR1 and CDR2 from the germline V gene are MDHEN and SYDVKM. The CDR3 here is CATHGGVMTGRGSYNSPLHF. Written as DNA, the CDR3 is TGTGCCACACATGGGGGAGTCATGACAGGGAGAGGCTCCTATAATTCACCCCTCCACTTT.

The J gene is TRBJ2-1, the V gene TRBV5-1; 8 bases are shared with TRBD1. This CDR3 region has 16 residues. After removal of 3 bases from V and 8 bases from J, the junction contained 13 bases not matched to a gene. Germline CDR1 is SGHRS and CDR2 is YFSETQ. The DNA of the CDR3 is TGCGCCAGCAGCTACGTACAGGGGGGCGGGACGGATGAGCAGTTCTTC. Encoded protein: CASSYVQGGGTDEQFF.

The chain is built from TRBV2 and TRBJ2-3, with a tentative D call TRBD1 (6 bases). The germline V gene encodes CDR1 SNHLY and CDR2 FYNNEI. This CDR3 comprises 18 residues. V gave up 5 bases and J gave up 0 bases, with 21 bases separating them. DNA for the CDR3: TGTGCCAGCAGTATTAAGATATTGACAGGCTCTAGCACAGATACGCAGTATTTT. Its protein product is CASSIKILTGSSTDTQYF.

The chain joins TRBV27 to TRBJ1-3; D unresolved. V lost 8 bases to trimming and J lost 0 bases, with 11 bases between them. CDR1 is MNHEY and CDR2 is SMNVEV in the germline V gene (reference sequence). The CDR3 runs 14 residues. CDR3 amino acids: CASATTGSGNTIYF. CDR3 coding DNA: TGTGCCAGCGCCACGACTGGCTCTGGAAACACCATATATTTT.

CDR3 protein: CASQMGQGVSGYTF. CDR3 bases: TGCGCCAGCCAGATGGGACAGGGCGTCTCTGGCTACACCTTC. This chain joins TRBV5-1 and TRBJ1-2, with TRBD1 matching 9 bases. Germline V gene sequence: CDR1 SGHRS, CDR2 YFSETQ. The CDR3 is 14 residues long. Unmatched junction bases numbered 11, after V lost 7 bases and J lost 7 bases.

CDR3 amino acids: CASSLRDRGFHEQYF. The CDR3 bases are TGTGCCAGCAGCCTCCGGGACAGGGGATTCCACGAGCAGTACTTC. The rearrangement uses TRBV7-2 and TRBJ2-7; 10 bases line up with TRBD1. CDR3 size: 15 residues. V was pared by 5 bases and J by 5 bases, with 9 bases of the junction left unmatched. Germline V gives CDR1 SGHTA, CDR2 FQGNSA.

In DNA form, the CDR3 reads TGTGCCACCACTACGGGACTAGCGGGGGCCGGGGAGCTGTTTTTT. It specifies CATTTGLAGAGELFF. The chain joins TRBV15 to TRBJ2-2; 14 nucleotides line up with TRBD2. The V gene end was trimmed by 7 bases and the J gene end by 6 bases; junction bases not matched to a gene: 4. This CDR3 contains 15 residues. The germline V gene encodes CDR1 LNHNV and CDR2 YYDKDF (reference sequence).

The chain recombines TRBV7-8 with TRBJ1-1; D remains unclear. There are 14 residues in the CDR3. The germline gives CDR1 SGHVS, CDR2 FQNEAQ. Between the trimmed V and J ends, which lost 0 bases and 3 bases, there was a span of 8 bases. The CDR3 DNA reads as TGTGCCAGCAGCTTAGCCCCGGGTTACACTGAAGCTTTCTTT. It is translated as CASSLAPGYTEAFF.

V is TRBV4-1 and J is TRBJ1-3, with D unclear. In germline, CDR1 is MGHRA, CDR2 YSYEKL. The CDR3 totals 15 residues. Trimming removed 3 bases from V and 0 bases from J, with 9 bases in between. CDR3 sequence reads: CASSQLGLSGNTIYF. The CDR3, as DNA: TGCGCCAGCAGCCAGCTTGGCCTCTCTGGAAACACCATATATTTT.

This clone came up a few times. V and J are TRBV19 and TRBJ2-1; no definite D call. V was clipped by 4 bases and J by 1 base, with 8 bases between them. The germline CDR1 and CDR2 sequences are LNHDA and SQIVND (reference sequence). The CDR3 sequence is 14 residues long. CDR3 in amino acids: CASSNTASYNEQFF. CDR3 sequence (DNA): TGTGCCAGTAGTAACACAGCTTCCTACAATGAGCAGTTCTTC.

This clone showed up just once. The CDR3 DNA reads as TGTGCCACCAGTGATTCGTCGACAGGGAGCCAGCCCCAGCATTTT. Its translation is CATSDSSTGSQPQHF. The gene calls are TRBV24-1 and TRBJ1-5, with TRBD1 identical over 7 bases. The V gene end was trimmed by 2 bases and the J gene end by 7 bases; junction bases not matched to a gene: 7. Germline CDR1 is KGHDR and CDR2 is SFDVKD. CDR3 length: 15 residues.

The chain combines TRBV7-2 with TRBJ1-5, with D maybe TRBD1 (5 bases). CDR3 length: 15 amino acids. V was shortened by 1 base and J by 4 bases, with 11 bases between the two germline ends. Germline-derived CDR1 and CDR2 are SGHTA and FQGNSA. The DNA of the CDR3 is TGTGCCAGCAGCTTAGGATTCCGGGGGAATCAGCCCCAGCATTTT. It codes for CASSLGFRGNQPQHF.

In its sample, this clone was seen a few times. The V call is TRBV6-6, the J call TRBJ1-2, with 8 bases matching TRBD1. The length of the CDR3 is 18 residues. Germline V gives CDR1 MNHNY, CDR2 SVGAGI (reference sequence). With 6 bases clipped from V and 8 bases from J, the junction kept 23 bases outside the gene matches. The CDR3 nucleotides read TGTGCCAGCAGCCGAACCGGACAGGGACTATTAGCTACGGGAGGCTACACCTTC. This gives the protein CASSRTGQGLLATGGYTF.

This chain links TRBV11-2 with TRBJ2-7; D is unresolved. The CDR3 has 13 residues. V dropped 5 bases and J dropped 4 bases, with 12 bases sitting between them. CDR1 and CDR2 (germline): SGHAT, FQNNGV. The CDR3 sequence: CASSLNRRYEQYF. The CDR3, as DNA: TGTGCCAGCAGCCTAAACCGCAGGTACGAGCAGTACTTC.

V is TRBV29-1 and J is TRBJ1-2; D gene unclear. The CDR3 is 12 amino acids. With 4 bases removed from V and 7 bases from J, the gap between germline ends came to 13 bases. From germline, CDR1 is SQVTM and CDR2 ANQGSEA. The CDR3 protein is CSVVWAVGGYTF. The CDR3 DNA follows: TGCAGCGTTGTTTGGGCAGTTGGTGGCTACACCTTC.

The chain uses TRBV27 and TRBJ2-5; 10 positions match TRBD1. V was pared by 0 bases and J by 4 bases, with 5 bases of the junction left unmatched. Germline loops: CDR1 MNHEY, CDR2 SMNVEV (reference sequence). The CDR3 has 16 amino acids. CDR3 DNA sequence: TGTGCCAGCAGTTTATCGGGGACAGGGGCCAGAGAGACCCAGTACTTC. Translated: CASSLSGTGARETQYF.

The chain uses TRBV6-6 and TRBJ2-7, with D perhaps matching TRBD1 (6 bases). Trimming removed 5 bases from V and 2 bases from J, with 19 bases in between. Per the germline V gene, CDR1 is MNHNY and CDR2 is SVGAGI (reference sequence). The CDR3 contains 16 residues. CDR3 sequence (DNA): TGTGCCAGCAGTCTATCAACAGGGCGGTCAACCTACGAGCAGTACTTC. Translated, it gives CASSLSTGRSTYEQYF.

The chain employs TRBV6-5 and TRBJ1-4; TRBD1 matches at 7 bases. From germline, CDR1 is MNHEY and CDR2 SVGAGI. The junction had 8 bases not matched to a gene; V was cut back by 4 bases and J by 6 bases. CDR3 length: 15 amino acids. The CDR3: CASSLGQAWDEKLFF. Here the CDR3 DNA reads TGTGCCAGCAGTTTAGGACAGGCCTGGGATGAAAAACTGTTTTTT.

The chain has TRBV19 and TRBJ2-5; 9 bases agree with TRBD2. CDR3 length: 16 amino acids. The germline V gene has CDR1 LNHDA and CDR2 SQIVND (reference sequence). Trimming cost V 7 bases and J 5 bases; bases outside gene matches: 14. CDR3 residues: CASTMGGRAGGETQYF. As DNA, the CDR3 is TGTGCCAGTACTATGGGCGGGAGGGCCGGAGGGGAGACCCAGTACTTC.